This T cell receptor (beta chain) was recovered during a study of PD-1 blockade in classical Hodgkin lymphoma. Study results and limitations: Causes of the repertoire differences remain undefined, possibly disease activity or prior therapy. Relapsed/refractory patients reportedly had lower baseline diversity than newly diagnosed patients.

The CDR3 is 14 amino acids. Looked up from germline, CDR1 is SGHTA and CDR2 is FQGNSA. J gave up 8 bases and V 2 bases, and 5 bases lay outside the gene matches. Time point indicated: newly diagnosed, previously untreated cHL patient sample. Negative selection with magnetic separation was used to purify CD4+ T cells from thawed PBMCs. What served as comparison were PBMCs in newly diagnosed, untreated classical Hodgkin lymphoma. In the case of this clone: Its antigen is unidentified.

The assay was immunoSEQ multiplex PCR, and TCRdb's table has in-frame clones only and misses some. The sample has 20,000 to 25,000 clones; roughly 87% are singletons. The receptor's source is a human donor with classical Hodgkin lymphoma. Sample: CD4+ T cells from blood. The J gene is TRBJ1-2, the V gene TRBV7-2, with 10 positions matching TRBD1. CDR3 nucleotides: TGTGCCAGCAGCTTAACCGGGACAGGGGACGGCTACACCTTC. It encodes CASSLTGTGDGYTF.